The T cell receptor (beta chain) described here comes from a study of OX40 agonist ivuxolimab in advanced cancers. Findings of the study overall: Individuals who were partial responders at 0.1-3.0 mg/kg had clonal expansion that ranked among the lowest.

Points on this clone: Its antigen remains unknown.

TCRdb's copy holds only in-frame clones and misses some; the assay was immunoSEQ multiplex PCR. The sample has 45,000 to 50,000 clones; 80% to 85% are singletons. The CDR3 loop spans 15 amino acids. Trimming left V 1 base short and J 5 bases short, with 9 bases between. The germline CDR1 and CDR2 sequences are SGHTA and FQGNSA. The sample consisted of CD4+ or CD8+ T cells sorted from blood, taken in a trial of the OX40 agonist ivuxolimab. The sequence was obtained from an adult with an advanced solid tumor such as melanoma, head and neck, liver or kidney cancer. The chain uses TRBV7-2 and TRBJ1-6, with TRBD1 as a possible D gene (6 bases). The CDR3 nucleotides read TGTGCCAGCAGCTTAGTCAGGGGTGATAATTCACCCCTCCACTTT. Translation: CASSLVRGDNSPLHF.